This T cell receptor (beta chain) was recorded in a study of metastatic and nonmetastatic thyroid tumors. For the study at large: Samples came from malignant and benign thyroid patients, and repertoires were compared across blood and tumor or nodule tissue.

In the study's own analysis: CDR3 was compared across clinicopathological groups, and the resulting differences were used to build a distant-metastasis classifier for papillary thyroid cancer. TCRdb re-processed the PCR reads through MiXCR. The V and J calls, along with clone size, are taken from TCRdb and not from the paper's own processing. The data show approximately 44,000 clones, with less than 25% seen just once and roughly 15% held by the top ten. Study-wide results and limits: A significant increase in TCR beta diversity was reportedly seen in malignant thyroid tumors relative to benign nodules, in blood and tumor.

Nobody among the patients had been given any treatment before thyroid surgery. Notes on this clone: Its specificity is not known.

Germline-derived CDR1 and CDR2 are KGHSH and LQKENI. The ends were cut back, 5 bases at V and 0 bases at J, with 10 bases in the middle. There are 14 residues in the CDR3. What was sequenced was tumor tissue. This sequence joins TRBV18 and TRBJ1-1; no firm D call. The sequence came from a female donor with papillary thyroid cancer or a benign thyroid nodule (not recorded which). Some clones in this sample may be carry-over from other donors' samples. The chain's CDR3 is CASSDKRVNTEAFF. CDR3 DNA sequence: TGTGCCAGCTCAGACAAAAGGGTGAACACTGAAGCTTTCTTT.